These 25 T cell receptor beta chains were sequenced from one sample in a study of T-cell memory formation after mild COVID-19. Via MiXCR, TCRdb re-called the 5' RACE reads, giving one row per CDR3 protein. Of some 330,000 distinct CDR3 sequences in the sample, roughly 20% are singletons; the top ten hold around 12%. Sample: PBMCs or a T cell subset sorted from them (not recorded which). The receptor set was obtained from an adult woman who had mild COVID-19 (a few samples of this study predate the infection). Cell type and time point are not known.

This chain links TRBV23-1 with TRBJ2-3; D uncertain. TRBV23-1 is filed as an ORF, its function uncertain. Deletions cut 2 bases from V and 2 bases from J, with 11 bases between. The CDR3 covers 15 residues. CDR3 in DNA: TGCGCCAGCAGTCAAGTGAGCAGTACCACAGATACGCAGTATTTT. Translating it yields CASSQVSSTTDTQYF.

This clonotype has a single count. This CDR3 is CASSQDTAANYGYTF. CDR3 DNA: TGTGCCAGCAGCCAAGACACGGCCGCCAACTATGGCTACACCTTC. The rearrangement uses TRBV14 and TRBJ1-2, with D unclear. Trimming removed 0 bases at V and 2 bases at J, with 10 bases between. Germline assignment: CDR1 SGHDN and CDR2 FVKESK. The CDR3 spans 15 residues. Complete variable domain (other parts from reference TRBV14 and TRBJ1-2): EAGVTQFPSHSVIEKGQTVTLRCDPISGHDNLYWYRRVMGKEIKFLLHFVKESKQDESGMPNNRFLAERTGGTYSTLKVQPAELEDSGVYFCASSQDTAANYGYTFGSGTRLTVV.

The V call is TRBV6-5, the J call TRBJ1-5; D call uncertain. Per germline, CDR1 MNHEY and CDR2 SVGAGI. V was pared by 6 bases and J by 5 bases, with 14 bases between. CDR3 length: 14 residues. CDR3 protein: CASSPTARDQPQHF. The CDR3 DNA is TGTGCCAGCAGCCCTACAGCTCGCGATCAGCCCCAGCATTTT.

V is TRBV6-6 and J is TRBJ1-2, with TRBD1 matching 9 bases. V lost 6 bases, J lost 4 bases, and 6 bases stayed unmatched. Germline assignment: CDR1 MNHNY and CDR2 SVGAGI (reference sequence). This CDR3 contains 14 residues. CDR3 sequence reads: CASRQGQGGYGYTF. The CDR3 DNA reads TGTGCCAGCAGGCAGGGACAGGGAGGCTATGGCTACACCTTC.

In its sample, this clonotype was seen a few times. V and J are TRBV11-2 and TRBJ2-6; D unclear. The CDR3 length is 16 residues. V lost 1 base, J lost 0 bases, and 7 bases lay in between. Germline CDR1 and CDR2: SGHAT and FQNNGV. CDR3 nucleotides: TGTGCCAGCAGCTTAGTGCAGTTCTCTGGGGCCAACGTCCTGACTTTC. Translated: CASSLVQFSGANVLTF.

V and J are TRBV4-1 and TRBJ1-5; D gene unclear. Germline loops: CDR1 MGHRA, CDR2 YSYEKL. The CDR3 has 15 residues. V was cut by 1 base and J by 4 bases, with 11 bases left in between. In DNA form, the CDR3 reads TGCGCCAGCAGCCAAGGACAAGGGTATAATCAGCCCCAGCATTTT. Translation: CASSQGQGYNQPQHF.

The CDR3 coding sequence is TGCGCCAGCAGCCAAACCGCAATGGACAGATCATTGAATACGCAGTATTTT. Amino acids: CASSQTAMDRSLNTQYF. V and J are TRBV4-3 and TRBJ2-3, with D possibly TRBD1 on 6 matching bases. The V end lost 2 bases, the J end lost 7 bases, and 22 bases lay between the germline ends. The germline CDR1 and CDR2 sequences are LGHNA and YSLEER. The CDR3 sequence is 17 residues long.

A few counts support this clonotype. V is TRBV4-3 and J is TRBJ2-5, with unresolved D. Trimming stripped 2 bases from V and 1 base from J, with 5 bases between. Germline CDR1 reads LGHNA; CDR2 reads YSLEER. This CDR3 has 13 amino acids. CDR3 loop: CASSQNSQETQYF. In DNA form, the CDR3 reads TGCGCCAGCAGCCAAAACAGCCAAGAGACCCAGTACTTC.

The V gene is TRBV7-8, the J gene TRBJ2-3, with TRBD2 matching over 13 bases. The CDR3 contains 16 residues. The germline gives CDR1 SGHVS, CDR2 FQNEAQ. V dropped 5 bases and J dropped 4; count of bases not matched to a gene: 6. Here the CDR3 reads CASSQGTSGVPDTQYF. CDR3 coding DNA: TGTGCCAGCAGCCAAGGGACTAGCGGGGTCCCAGATACGCAGTATTTT.

This clonotype was detected a few times. The chain has TRBV5-4 and TRBJ2-5, with 8 bases aligning to TRBD2. With V trimmed by 2 bases and J by 2 bases, 11 bases remained unmatched. CDR3 length: 17 residues. Germline assignment: CDR1 SGHNT and CDR2 YYREEE (reference sequence). CDR3 nucleotides: TGTGCCAGCAGCTTTGAAACGGGAGGGAAACTGCAAGAGACCCAGTACTTC. Protein sequence: CASSFETGGKLQETQYF.

This clonotype appeared a few times. The genes are TRBV29-1 and TRBJ2-1, with D perhaps matching TRBD2 (6 bases). The ends were cut back, 5 bases at V and 7 bases at J, with 12 bases in the middle. The CDR3 is made up of 12 amino acids. The germline V gene encodes CDR1 SQVTM and CDR2 ANQGSEA. As DNA, the CDR3 is TGCAGCGTTCCCGGCGGAGGGAATGAGCAGTTCTTC. It specifies CSVPGGGNEQFF.

This clonotype was observed many times. The chain recombines TRBV12-3 or TRBV12-4 with TRBJ2-3; TRBD2 might be the D (7 bases). This CDR3 has 16 amino acids. Trimming shortened V by 2 bases and J by 0 bases, and 12 bases separated the two germline ends. This chain's CDR3 is CASSLSGGSSTDTQYF. CDR3 in DNA: TGTGCCAGCAGTTTATCGGGGGGCTCTAGCACAGATACGCAGTATTTT.

This chain joins TRBV6-5 and TRBJ2-6; the match to TRBD1 covers 9 bases. Germline assignment: CDR1 MNHEY and CDR2 SVGAGI. With V trimmed by 6 bases and J by 4 bases, 16 bases remained unmatched. This CDR3 has 19 amino acids. In nucleotides, the CDR3 is TGTGCCAGCAGCCGCTACATCCCGGGACAGGGATCCGGGGCCAACGTCCTGACTTTC. Its protein is CASSRYIPGQGSGANVLTF.

This chain uses TRBV20-1 with TRBJ2-1; 7 positions match TRBD2. The CDR3 extends over 13 amino acids. Germline-derived CDR1 and CDR2 are DFQATT and SNEGSKA (reference sequence). V shed 6 bases, J shed 0 bases, and the junction held 2 bases outside the gene matches. The CDR3 reads CSAQRDSYNEQFF. The CDR3 nucleotides are TGCAGTGCGCAGCGGGACTCCTACAATGAGCAGTTCTTC.

This clonotype appeared a few times. The junction and the germline gene differ at one end; a read error may be behind it. This sequence joins TRBV7-9 and TRBJ2-5; weak D call: TRBD2 (6 bases). Germline CDR1 SEHNR, CDR2 FQNEAQ (reference sequence). This CDR3 has 13 residues. The CDR3 region has the DNA TGTGCCAGCAGTTTAGCGGACCAAGAGACCCAGTACTTC. Protein sequence: CASSLADQETQYF.

This chain joins TRBV18 and TRBJ1-5; weak D call: TRBD1 (6 bases). V was cut by 6 bases and J by 1 base, with 10 bases left in between. The CDR3 consists of 14 residues. In germline, CDR1 is KGHSH, CDR2 LQKENI. In DNA form, the CDR3 reads TGTGCCAGCTCGGGAGGGGGAAGCAATCAGCCCCAGCATTTT. Translation: CASSGGGSNQPQHF.

This chain connects TRBV7-2 to TRBJ2-1; D is ambiguous. From germline, CDR1 is SGHTA and CDR2 FQGNSA. This CDR3 has 13 residues. V lost 4 bases to trimming and J lost 5 bases, with 9 bases between them. The CDR3 sequence is CASSYGPNNEQFF. CDR3 DNA: TGTGCCAGCAGCTACGGTCCTAACAATGAGCAGTTCTTC.

The J gene is TRBJ2-5, the V gene TRBV7-9, with 9 nucleotides matching TRBD1. CDR1 and CDR2 from the germline V gene are SEHNR and FQNEAQ (reference sequence). This CDR3 contains 15 residues. V dropped 3 bases and J dropped 2; count of bases not matched to a gene: 4. The CDR3 loop reads CASSFGTGNQETQYF. CDR3 DNA: TGTGCCAGCAGCTTTGGGACAGGGAATCAAGAGACCCAGTACTTC.

The V call is TRBV4-3, the J call TRBJ1-6; D unclear. This CDR3 has 22 amino acids. V lost 1 base and J lost 7, with 32 bases in between. The germline CDR1 and CDR2 sequences are LGHNA and YSLEER. This CDR3 reads CASSQGFLLEDPVSLENSPLHF. In DNA, the CDR3 is TGCGCCAGCAGCCAAGGGTTCCTTCTGGAGGACCCCGTCTCCCTCGAGAATTCACCCCTCCACTTT.

This clonotype was observed once. The genes are TRBV4-2 and TRBJ2-1; TRBD2 might be the D (5 bases). The CDR3 consists of 13 residues. V gave up 0 bases and J gave up 7 bases, with 7 bases separating them. The germline CDR1 and CDR2 sequences are LGHNA and YNFKEQ. The CDR3 loop reads CASSQDPGNEQFF. Written as DNA, the CDR3 is TGTGCCAGCAGCCAAGATCCGGGAAATGAGCAGTTCTTC.

The chain combines TRBV7-6 with TRBJ2-1; 9 nucleotides line up with TRBD2. CDR3 length: 16 residues. Germline V gene data show CDR1 as SGHVS and CDR2 as FNYEAQ. J lost 4 bases, V lost 2 bases, and 6 bases had no gene match. CDR3 nucleotides: TGTGCCAGCAGCTTAAATGCGGGAGGGAGGTACAATGAGCAGTTCTTC. It translates to CASSLNAGGRYNEQFF.

The J gene is TRBJ1-3, the V gene TRBV4-1; D not certain. CDR3 size: 16 residues. Germline lookup yields CDR1 MGHRA and CDR2 YSYEKL. Trimming pared 0 bases from V and 0 bases from J, leaving 9 bases between. In nucleotides, the CDR3 is TGCGCCAGCAGCCAAGATGTGGCGAGCTCTGGAAACACCATATATTTT. This sequence encodes CASSQDVASSGNTIYF.

The chain is built from TRBV12-3 or TRBV12-4 and TRBJ2-7; D possibly uses TRBD1 or TRBD2 (6 bases each). V lost 7 bases and J 2 bases, leaving 12 bases between the germline ends. This CDR3 comprises 13 residues. The CDR3 nucleotides read TGTGCCAGCAAACAAAGGGGGGCCTACGAGCAGTACTTC. It encodes CASKQRGAYEQYF.

The chain employs TRBV5-6 and TRBJ2-5, with 9 bases matching TRBD2. The CDR3 has 19 amino acids. Germline lookup yields CDR1 SGHDT and CDR2 YYEEEE. J gave up 2 bases and V 0 bases, and 14 bases lay outside the gene matches. The CDR3 sequence is CASSLVSGGNLWEQETQYF. The CDR3 bases are TGTGCCAGCAGCTTGGTTAGCGGGGGCAACCTATGGGAGCAAGAGACCCAGTACTTC. Filled out from reference TRBV5-6 and TRBJ2-5, the complete variable domain reads DAGVTQSPTHLIKTRGQQVTLRCSPKSGHDTVSWYQQALGQGPQFIFQYYEEEERQRGNFPDRFSGHQFPNYSSELNVNALLLGDSALYLCASSLVSGGNLWEQETQYFGPGTRLLVL.

V usage is TRBV5-5 and J usage is TRBJ1-1, with unresolved D. This CDR3 has 13 amino acids. CDR1 is SGHKS, CDR2 YYEKEE, per germline (reference sequence). Trimming left V 5 bases short and J 6 bases short, with 14 bases between. For the CDR3, the DNA is TGTGCCAGCAGTAGGTCTCCAGCGGCTGAAGCTTTCTTT. It encodes CASSRSPAAEAFF.